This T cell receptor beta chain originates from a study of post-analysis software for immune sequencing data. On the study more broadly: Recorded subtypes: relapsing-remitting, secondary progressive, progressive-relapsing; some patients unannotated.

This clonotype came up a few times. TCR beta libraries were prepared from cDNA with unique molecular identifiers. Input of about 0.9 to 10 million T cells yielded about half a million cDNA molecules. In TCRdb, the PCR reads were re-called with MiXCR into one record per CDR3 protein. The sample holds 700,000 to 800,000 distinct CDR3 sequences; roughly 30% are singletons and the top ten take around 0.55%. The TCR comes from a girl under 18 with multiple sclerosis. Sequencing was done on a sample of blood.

The CDR3 loop is CASSLETGYYEQYF. The CDR3 DNA reads TGCGCCAGCAGCTTGGAAACAGGCTACTACGAGCAGTACTTC. This chain connects TRBV5-1 to TRBJ2-7, with TRBD1 as a possible D gene (5 bases). CDR3 length: 14 residues. V lost 0 bases and J 3 bases, leaving 10 bases between the germline ends. Germline-derived CDR1 and CDR2 are SGHRS and YFSETQ.